This T cell receptor beta chain comes out of a study of radiation and T cells in renal cell carcinoma. Study-wide points: Top 100 clonotypes averaged around 50% in irradiated versus around 45% in nephrectomy-only tumors. Irradiated tumors held more dominant CDR3 motifs than control tumors.

Sequencing used immunoSEQ multiplex PCR; TCRdb keeps in-frame clones, though not all of them. Of 7,500 to 10,000 clones in the sample, over 60% were seen once. On this clone itself: Its antigen is currently unknown.

Treatment meaning: treatment-naive control, cytoreductive nephrectomy. In germline, CDR1 is SGHTA, CDR2 FQGNSA. This CDR3 is 15 amino acids long. The source is a man between 60 and 75 years old with renal cell carcinoma. This sample comprised tumor tissue, obtained from a patient whose treatment was nephrectomy without radiotherapy. The chain links TRBV7-2 to TRBJ2-5; the D gene is possibly TRBD2 (6 bases). The end of the DNA fits TRBJ2-7 better, so the J call may be wrong. DNA of the CDR3: TGTGCCAGCAGCTTAGCCCTTGGGGGGTTGTACGAGCAGTACTTC. Amino acid sequence: CASSLALGGLYEQYF.